Listed below are T cell receptor beta chains from one sample, sequenced in a study of T cell repertoires in cytomegalovirus infection. TCRdb re-called the reads through MiXCR, storing one row per CDR3 protein. The data show about 440,000 distinct CDR3 sequences, about a third seen once. Material: PBMCs. The receptors stem from a human donor in good health (CMV status not recorded). Some clones in this sample may be carry-over from other donors' samples. The CDR3 runs from the conserved cysteine through the conserved F or W.

V gene: TRBV4-1
CDR3 protein: CASSTKGWGANVLTF

V gene: TRBV10-1
CDR3 protein: CASSPLPGTTEAFF

V gene: TRBV5-6
CDR3 protein: CASSLDRAWEQYF

V gene: TRBV12-3/TRBV12-4
CDR3 protein: CASSFVAGRNNEQFF

V gene: TRBV7-2
CDR3 protein: CASSLAGGIEQYF

V gene: TRBV7-2
CDR3 protein: CASSLGTSGGETQYF

V gene: TRBV19
CDR3 protein: CASRPGQGTYEQYF

V gene: TRBV5-1
CDR3 protein: CASSFALTSGVTDTQYF

V gene: TRBV3-1
CDR3 protein: CASSQGWDTPQYF

V gene: TRBV20-1
CDR3 protein: CSAIRGTRYNEQFF

V gene: TRBV28
CDR3 protein: CASSLRTGGRKAFF

V gene: TRBV12-5
CDR3 protein: CASGLVLTGKYNQPQHF

V gene: TRBV27
CDR3 protein: CASSPYRAYQPQHF

V gene: TRBV18
CDR3 protein: CASSPVANEQFF

V gene: TRBV20-1
CDR3 protein: CSARDPAGYSPLHF

V gene: TRBV5-1
CDR3 protein: CASSLEARNNEQFF

V gene: TRBV7-2
CDR3 protein: CASSFEGWLDTIYF

V gene: TRBV19
CDR3 protein: CASSIRGGYEQYF

V gene: TRBV7-2
CDR3 protein: CASSLVGGANNQPQHF

V gene: TRBV28
CDR3 protein: CASSLGGTGGAVYGYTF

V gene: TRBV12-5
CDR3 protein: CASGHGQGNTGELFF

V gene: TRBV11-2
CDR3 protein: CASSTQATGYTF

V gene: TRBV6-8
CDR3 protein: CASSRILAGRKTQYF

V gene: TRBV28
CDR3 protein: CASTWGMLADTQYF

V gene: TRBV12-5
CDR3 protein: CASGLGGGSTDTQYF

V gene: TRBV19
CDR3 protein: CASSIFSGSNQPQHF

V gene: TRBV9
CDR3 protein: CASSVSSGKGYGYTF

V gene: TRBV7-3
CDR3 protein: CASSFGATDTQYF

V gene: TRBV27
CDR3 protein: CASSRGQDSYGYTF

V gene: TRBV4-1
CDR3 protein: CASSQLAGSSTDTQYF

V gene: TRBV6-2/TRBV6-3
CDR3 protein: CASSYRPGQNYEQYF

V gene: TRBV12-3/TRBV12-4
CDR3 protein: CASSFRASNQPQHF

V gene: TRBV6-5
CDR3 protein: CASSYSDSVLSGANVLTF

V gene: TRBV7-9
CDR3 protein: CASSQQGSIREKLFF

V gene: TRBV5-6
CDR3 protein: CASSLMGGDKPQHF

V gene: TRBV7-6
CDR3 protein: CASSLTGHGTTEQFF

V gene: TRBV6-6
CDR3 protein: CANPLTGGTYNEQFF

V gene: TRBV15
CDR3 protein: CATSGHFSNQPQHF

V gene: TRBV19
CDR3 protein: CASSIDPGLGSGANVLTF

V gene: TRBV20-1
CDR3 protein: CSARDGQRNTEAFF

V gene: TRBV9
CDR3 protein: CASSSRVASGDNEQFF

V gene: TRBV12-3/TRBV12-4
CDR3 protein: CASSPTGASYGYTF

V gene: TRBV7-3
CDR3 protein: CASSLTVGGEQYF